Following are 30 T cell receptor beta chains from one sample sequenced in a study of T-cell reconstitution after alpha-beta-depleted transplantation in children. Unique molecular identifiers were incorporated when the TCRbeta library was constructed. TCRdb re-called the PCR reads with MiXCR, one entry per CDR3 protein. The repertoire holds fewer than 95,000 distinct CDR3 sequences, with more than 9% as singletons. Sequencing was performed on PBMCs from the stem cell graft donor, taken from the stem cell graft. The receptors here all came from a human donor who donated a stem cell graft to a child with inherited bone marrow failure.

This clonotype was seen repeatedly, ten times or more. This rearrangement joins TRBV5-8 to TRBJ1-6; D unresolved. CDR1 is SGHTS and CDR2 is YDEGEE in the germline V gene. V was cut by 0 bases and J by 2 bases, with 12 bases left in between. The CDR3 has 17 residues. CDR3 bases: TGTGCCAGCAGCTTGGCGCTCCCGAGCACCTATAATTCACCCCTCCACTTT. Its translation: CASSLALPSTYNSPLHF.

This clonotype has a count of ten or more. The chain links TRBV5-6 to TRBJ1-2; D remains ambiguous. The V and J ends lost 3 bases and 10 bases respectively, with 28 bases between them. CDR1 SGHDT and CDR2 YYEEEE come from the germline V gene. The CDR3 contains 17 residues. The CDR3 DNA is TGTGCCAGCAGCTGGGTGGGAAGGCCGAGAGTCGGCCGGGACTACACCTTC. Its translation: CASSWVGRPRVGRDYTF.

This clonotype showed up many times. V gene TRBV20-1 combines with J gene TRBJ2-5, with a tentative D call TRBD1 (6 bases). The CDR3 loop spans 14 amino acids. The V and J ends lost 6 bases and 1 base respectively, with 15 bases between them. Germline lookup yields CDR1 DFQATT and CDR2 SNEGSKA (reference sequence). CDR3 sequence: CSARGVLTQETQYF. In nucleotides, the CDR3 is TGCAGTGCCAGGGGAGTACTAACCCAAGAGACCCAGTACTTC.

This clonotype came up many times. The chain carries TRBV5-1 and TRBJ2-7; 8 bases line up with TRBD1. The CDR3 covers 14 residues. The V gene end was trimmed by 1 base and the J gene end by 6 bases; junction bases not matched to a gene: 6. Looked up from germline, CDR1 is SGHRS and CDR2 is YFSETQ. Here the CDR3 DNA reads TGCGCCAGCAGCTTGCTAACAGGGGGGATCGAGCAGTACTTC. Translating gives CASSLLTGGIEQYF.

This clonotype was seen repeatedly, ten times or more. This chain joins TRBV20-1 and TRBJ1-2; TRBD1 matches at 7 bases. After removal of 0 bases from V and 0 bases from J, the junction contained 7 bases not matched to a gene. This CDR3 contains 16 residues. CDR1 is DFQATT and CDR2 is SNEGSKA in the germline V gene (reference sequence). CDR3 nucleotides: TGCAGTGCTAGAGACGATACAGGGGCGACTAACTATGGCTACACCTTC. It specifies CSARDDTGATNYGYTF.

At least ten counts were recorded for this clonotype. J is TRBJ2-5 and V is TRBV20-1; D remains ambiguous. This CDR3 comprises 15 residues. The ends were cut back, 0 bases at V and 4 bases at J, with 15 bases in the middle. Germline V lookup: CDR1 DFQATT, CDR2 SNEGSKA (reference sequence). The CDR3 is CSAREAFVPGETQYF. In nucleotides, the CDR3 is TGCAGTGCTAGAGAGGCGTTTGTCCCCGGAGAGACCCAGTACTTC.

This clonotype was observed many times. V usage is TRBV5-1 and J usage is TRBJ2-7; TRBD1 might be the D (5 bases). This CDR3 has 13 residues. V was shortened by 2 bases and J by 4 bases, with 10 bases between the two germline ends. Germline V gene sequence: CDR1 SGHRS, CDR2 YFSETQ. In DNA form, the CDR3 reads TGCGCCAGCAGCTTATACCAGGGATACGAGCAGTACTTC. Protein product: CASSLYQGYEQYF.

Many counts were recorded for this clonotype. The J gene is TRBJ1-2, the V gene TRBV6-5; unclear D gene. Germline loops: CDR1 MNHEY, CDR2 SVGAGI. The CDR3 has 12 amino acids. Trimming stripped 6 bases from V and 0 bases from J, with 5 bases between. The CDR3 DNA is TGTGCCAGCAGGGGTGCTAACTATGGCTACACCTTC. Translated, it gives CASRGANYGYTF.

In this sample, this clonotype turned up many times. The rearrangement joins TRBV7-2 to TRBJ2-7; TRBD2 agrees at 10 bases. The CDR3 runs 14 residues. CDR1 is SGHTA and CDR2 is FQGNSA in the germline V gene. J gave up 3 bases and V 2 bases, and 1 base lay outside the gene matches. The CDR3 bases are TGTGCCAGCAGCTTATCTAGCGGGGGCTACGAGCAGTACTTC. Amino acids: CASSLSSGGYEQYF. Drawing the rest from reference TRBV7-2 and TRBJ2-7, the complete variable domain is GAGVSQSPSNKVTEKGKDVELRCDPISGHTALYWYRQSLGQGLEFLIYFQGNSAPDKSGLPSDRFSAERTGGSVSTLTIQRTQQEDSAVYLCASSLSSGGYEQYFGPGTRLTVT.

This clonotype has a count of ten or more. The chain uses TRBV10-3 and TRBJ2-5, with D tentatively TRBD2 (5 bases). The CDR3 totals 13 residues. V was clipped by 2 bases and J by 5 bases, with 9 bases between them. The germline V gene encodes CDR1 ENHRY and CDR2 SYGVKD. DNA for the CDR3: TGTGCCATCAGTGAGCGGGGAGTGGAGACCCAGTACTTC. This translates into CAISERGVETQYF.

This clonotype was counted many times. This chain joins TRBV5-1 and TRBJ2-1, with 9 bases identical to TRBD2. The J segment lost 0 bases and the V segment lost 6 bases, leaving 10 bases of the junction unmatched. Germline V lookup: CDR1 SGHRS, CDR2 YFSETQ. The CDR3 has 17 residues. The CDR3 protein is CASNSLLAGISYNEQFF. CDR3 coding DNA: TGCGCCAGCAATTCACTTCTAGCGGGAATCTCCTACAATGAGCAGTTCTTC.

Ten or more counts support this clonotype. The chain couples TRBV6-4 to TRBJ2-1; D is unresolved. The CDR3 contains 13 residues. V was shortened by 2 bases and J by 8 bases, with 10 bases between the two germline ends. The germline gives CDR1 MRHNA, CDR2 SNTAGT. The DNA of the CDR3 is TGTGCCAGCAGTGACGGTCGGCGCCATGAGCAGTTCTTC. Translated, it gives CASSDGRRHEQFF.

This clonotype has at least ten counts. The gene calls are TRBV4-1 and TRBJ2-7, with a weak D call TRBD1 (6 bases). This CDR3 is 13 amino acids long. V was clipped by 4 bases and J by 1 base, with 8 bases between them. Looked up from germline, CDR1 is MGHRA and CDR2 is YSYEKL. The CDR3 loop is CASSPTGSYEQYF. CDR3 sequence (DNA): TGCGCCAGCAGCCCGACAGGTTCCTACGAGCAGTACTTC.

This clonotype came up many times. The chain joins TRBV7-9 to TRBJ2-6; unclear D gene. The CDR3 runs to 15 residues. Germline V CDR1 and CDR2: SEHNR, FQNEAQ (reference sequence). Trimming shortened V by 4 bases and J by 0 bases, and 7 bases separated the two germline ends. Here the CDR3 DNA reads TGTGCCAGCAGCTACGGAGACTCTGGGGCCAACGTCCTGACTTTC. This sequence encodes CASSYGDSGANVLTF.

This clonotype was seen repeatedly, ten times or more. CDR3 sequence (DNA): TGCAGCGTTTCAGGGGGCCTGAACACTGAAGCTTTCTTT. Translation gives CSVSGGLNTEAFF. The gene calls are TRBV29-1 and TRBJ1-1; the match to TRBD1 covers 8 bases. In germline, CDR1 is SQVTM, CDR2 ANQGSEA. The CDR3 covers 13 residues. The V and J ends lost 5 bases and 0 bases, in that order; junction bases with no gene match: 2.

This clonotype has just a few counts. The V and J genes are TRBV4-3 and TRBJ2-3, with 7 bases fitting TRBD1. Germline V gene data show CDR1 as LGHNA and CDR2 as YSLEER. The CDR3 is made up of 14 amino acids. V shed 3 bases and J 6 bases; nucleotides not matched to a gene: 6. The chain's CDR3 is CASSQTGWLDTQYF. CDR3 nucleotide sequence: TGCGCCAGCAGCCAGACAGGGTGGTTGGATACGCAGTATTTT.

This clonotype was detected many times. This sequence joins TRBV5-1 and TRBJ2-3; no clear D gene. The germline V and J ends were trimmed by 0 bases and 2 bases, with 7 bases remaining between them. The CDR3 consists of 14 residues. Germline CDR1 reads SGHRS; CDR2 reads YFSETQ. DNA of the CDR3: TGCGCCAGCAGCTTGGTTCAGGTCACAGATACGCAGTATTTT. Translation: CASSLVQVTDTQYF.

This clonotype has more than one count but fewer than ten. A much more abundant neighbour one base away suggests this may be a read error. This chain joins TRBV7-6 and TRBJ2-1, with TRBD2 matching over 7 bases. Germline V gene data show CDR1 as SGHVS and CDR2 as FNYEAQ. This CDR3 has 15 residues. Germline trimming cut 5 bases from V and 0 bases from J; bases unmatched to any gene: 4. The CDR3 nucleotides read TGTGCCAGCAGCCCCGGGACTATCTCCTACAATGAGCAGTTCTTC. The encoded protein is CASSPGTISYNEQFF.

Many counts were recorded for this clonotype. This chain links TRBV20-1 with TRBJ2-1, with 7 bases fitting TRBD1. Germline assignment: CDR1 DFQATT and CDR2 SNEGSKA (reference sequence). J gave up 0 bases and V 8 bases, and 4 bases lay outside the gene matches. The CDR3 runs to 13 residues. For the CDR3, the DNA is TGCAGTTTACGGGACAGCTCCTACAATGAGCAGTTCTTC. It is translated as CSLRDSSYNEQFF.

This clonotype was recorded many times. V usage is TRBV4-3 and J usage is TRBJ2-3; D is undetermined. CDR3 length: 13 residues. V was clipped by 1 base and J by 3 bases, with 5 bases between them. Germline V CDR1 and CDR2: LGHNA, YSLEER. CDR3 nucleotide sequence: TGCGCCAGCAGCCAAGTGTTTACAGATACGCAGTATTTT. Its protein is CASSQVFTDTQYF.

This clonotype was seen repeatedly, ten times or more. V and J are TRBV4-3 and TRBJ1-4; D ambiguous. V was shortened by 1 base and J by 4 bases, with 10 bases between the two germline ends. There are 15 residues in the CDR3. The germline CDR1 and CDR2 sequences are LGHNA and YSLEER. This CDR3 is CASSQGAGYNEKLFF. The CDR3, as DNA: TGCGCCAGCAGCCAAGGGGCAGGCTATAATGAAAAACTGTTTTTT.

This clonotype was recorded a few times. The CDR3 nucleotides are TGTGCCAGCAGCCTCGAGAGGCCCGGAGGCGAGCAGTACTTC. Protein: CASSLERPGGEQYF. The V gene is TRBV11-2, the J gene TRBJ2-7; possibly TRBD2 for D (5 bases). V was cut by 5 bases and J by 6 bases, with 17 bases left in between. The length of the CDR3 is 14 residues. CDR1 is SGHAT, CDR2 FQNNGV, per germline.

This clonotype was picked up many times. The chain employs TRBV5-1 and TRBJ2-3; 7 bases fit TRBD1. The J segment lost 0 bases and the V segment lost 4 bases, leaving 11 bases of the junction unmatched. The CDR3 sequence is 17 residues long. Per the germline V gene, CDR1 is SGHRS and CDR2 is YFSETQ. The CDR3 bases are TGCGCCAGCAGCCCCTATGACAGGGACCCTAGCACAGATACGCAGTATTTT. Protein: CASSPYDRDPSTDTQYF. Drawing the rest from reference TRBV5-1 and TRBJ2-3, the complete variable domain is KAGVTQTPRYLIKTRGQQVTLSCSPISGHRSVSWYQQTPGQGLQFLFEYFSETQRNKGNFPGRFSGRQFSNSRSEMNVSTLELGDSALYLCASSPYDRDPSTDTQYFGPGTRLTVL.

This clonotype was counted many times. J is TRBJ1-2 and V is TRBV19, with TRBD1 matching 7 bases. V was pared by 5 bases and J by 6 bases, with 9 bases of the junction left unmatched. The CDR3 runs to 14 residues. Germline V gene data show CDR1 as LNHDA and CDR2 as SQIVND (reference sequence). CDR3 nucleotide sequence: TGTGCCAGTAGTGGAAGAGGGGGCCGGGATGGCTACACCTTC. It is translated as CASSGRGGRDGYTF.

This clonotype was picked up many times. The chain employs TRBV7-2 and TRBJ2-7; 10 positions match TRBD1. Germline CDR1 and CDR2: SGHTA and FQGNSA. Trimming removed 5 bases from V and 1 base from J; junction bases left unmatched: 8. CDR3 size: 16 residues. CDR3 loop: CASSQPPGQGSYEQYF. The CDR3 nucleotides read TGTGCCAGCAGCCAACCTCCGGGACAGGGGTCCTACGAGCAGTACTTC.

This clonotype was detected many times. The CDR3 DNA sequence: TGTGCCAGCAGCTTAGATGGGTGGGGTAGTGGCTACACCTTC. Amino acid sequence: CASSLDGWGSGYTF. V is TRBV7-9 and J is TRBJ1-2, with D uncertain. This CDR3 region has 14 residues. V lost 1 base and J lost 7, with 13 bases in between. The germline V gene has CDR1 SEHNR and CDR2 FQNEAQ (reference sequence).

This clonotype was recorded at least ten times. The V and J genes are TRBV29-1 and TRBJ1-2, with D tentatively TRBD1 (6 bases). Germline V CDR1 and CDR2: SQVTM, ANQGSEA. This CDR3 comprises 13 residues. The CDR3 nucleotides are TGCATCGTCGCGGGGGGCGAGGGCTATGGCTACACCTTC. Its translation: CIVAGGEGYGYTF.

This clonotype was detected ten times or more. This sequence joins TRBV20-1 and TRBJ2-1; TRBD2 is a possible D gene (6 bases). The CDR3 is 14 residues long. Trimming removed 5 bases at V and 8 bases at J, with 19 bases between. CDR1 is DFQATT and CDR2 is SNEGSKA in the germline V gene (reference sequence). CDR3 sequence (DNA): TGCAGTGCTCGAGGAGGGATCACTGGCGATGAGCAGTTCTTC. It codes for CSARGGITGDEQFF.

This clonotype was detected ten times or more. The rearrangement uses TRBV6-1 and TRBJ2-3; D gene uncertain. The CDR3 totals 17 residues. V lost 2 bases, J lost 0 bases, and 15 bases lay in between. Germline V lookup: CDR1 MNHNS, CDR2 SASEGT. DNA for the CDR3: TGTGCCAGCAGTGAATTTCAAGAACAGCTTAGCACAGATACGCAGTATTTT. The encoded protein is CASSEFQEQLSTDTQYF.

Turning to this clonotype: A read error may be the cause here, since a much bigger clone is one base away. V gene TRBV29-1 combines with J gene TRBJ2-5; D is possibly TRBD1 (8 bases). Trimming removed 3 bases at V and 5 bases at J, with 13 bases between. The CDR3 runs 13 residues. CDR1 and CDR2 from the germline V gene are SQVTM and ANQGSEA. In DNA form, the CDR3 reads TGCAGCGTTGACGACAGGGGAGGGGAGACCCAGTACTTC. This translates into CSVDDRGGETQYF.